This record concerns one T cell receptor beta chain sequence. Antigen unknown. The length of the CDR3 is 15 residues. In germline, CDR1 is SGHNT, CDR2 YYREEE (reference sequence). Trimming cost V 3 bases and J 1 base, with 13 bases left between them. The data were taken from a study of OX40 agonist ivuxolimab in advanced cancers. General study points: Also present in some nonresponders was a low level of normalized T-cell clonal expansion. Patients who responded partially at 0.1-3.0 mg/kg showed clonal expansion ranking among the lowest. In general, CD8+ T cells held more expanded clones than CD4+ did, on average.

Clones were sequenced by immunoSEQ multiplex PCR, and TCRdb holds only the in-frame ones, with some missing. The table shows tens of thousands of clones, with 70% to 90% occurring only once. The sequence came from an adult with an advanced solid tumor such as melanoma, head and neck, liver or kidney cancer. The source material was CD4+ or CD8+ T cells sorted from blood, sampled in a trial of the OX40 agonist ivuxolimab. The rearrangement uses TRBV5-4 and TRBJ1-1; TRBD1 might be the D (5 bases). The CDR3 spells CASSSPGRGNTEAFF. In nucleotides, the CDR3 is TGTGCCAGCAGCTCTCCGGGAAGGGGGAACACTGAAGCTTTCTTT.